This is a list of T cell receptor beta chains from one sample in a study of blood T cells in healthy people across ages. Via MiXCR, TCRdb re-called the 5' RACE reads, giving one row per CDR3 protein. This sample has approximately 690,000 distinct CDR3 sequences, with roughly 41% found just once. The sequencing input was blood. The receptor source for this set is a man older than 75 in good health. The CDR3 runs from the conserved cysteine through the conserved F or W.

J | V | CDR3
TRBJ2-4 | TRBV30 | CAWSVVSRENIQYF
TRBJ2-5 | TRBV6-6 | CASSSRTVLQETQYF
TRBJ2-2 | TRBV9 | CASSVVAGLATGELFF
TRBJ2-1 | TRBV6-2/TRBV6-3 | CASSTSNEQFF
TRBJ2-1 | TRBV2 | CASSFQGASYNEQFF
TRBJ1-1 | TRBV5-1 | CASRARDTEAFF
TRBJ1-2 | TRBV12-3/TRBV12-4 | CASSQPSRGYTF
TRBJ2-3 | TRBV20-1 | CSASSDTDTQYF
TRBJ2-4 | TRBV27 | CASSARVMSGNIQYF
TRBJ1-2 | TRBV7-2 | CASSSGSTGYYGYTF
TRBJ2-1 | TRBV7-3 | CASSLRVSGDYNEQFF
TRBJ1-1 | TRBV28 | CASSKRGEGTEAFF
TRBJ2-1 | TRBV6-5 | CASSYSGGTSVLNNEQFF
TRBJ2-7 | TRBV20-1 | CSVQSLVMDEQYF
TRBJ2-7 | TRBV20-1 | CSAMTGDEQYF
TRBJ2-3 | TRBV11-3 | CASSLGTTTDAQYF
TRBJ2-1 | TRBV7-2 | CASSFGDLPNAFF
TRBJ2-4 | TRBV13 | CASSHGQVVKNIQYF
TRBJ2-1 | TRBV6-2/TRBV6-3 | CARLSQTGGSLSGDHNEQFF
TRBJ1-2 | TRBV4-3 | CASSQDRAGFGYTF